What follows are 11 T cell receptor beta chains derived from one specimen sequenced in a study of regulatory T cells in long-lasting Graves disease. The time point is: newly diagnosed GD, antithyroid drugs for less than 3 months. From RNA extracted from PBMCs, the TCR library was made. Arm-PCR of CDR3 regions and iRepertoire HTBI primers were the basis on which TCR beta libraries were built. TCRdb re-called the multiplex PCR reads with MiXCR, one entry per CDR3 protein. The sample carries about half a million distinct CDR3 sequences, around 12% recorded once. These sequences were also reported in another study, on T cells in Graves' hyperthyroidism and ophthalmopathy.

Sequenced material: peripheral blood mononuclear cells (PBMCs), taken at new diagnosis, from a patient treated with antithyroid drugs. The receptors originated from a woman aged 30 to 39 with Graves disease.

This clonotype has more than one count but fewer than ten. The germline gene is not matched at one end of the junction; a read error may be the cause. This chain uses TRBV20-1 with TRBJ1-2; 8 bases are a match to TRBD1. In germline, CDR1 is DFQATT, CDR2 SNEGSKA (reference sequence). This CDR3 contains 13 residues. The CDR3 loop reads CGAKEQGVYGYTF. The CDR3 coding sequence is TGCGGTGCTAAGGAACAGGGGGTTTATGGCTACACCTTC.

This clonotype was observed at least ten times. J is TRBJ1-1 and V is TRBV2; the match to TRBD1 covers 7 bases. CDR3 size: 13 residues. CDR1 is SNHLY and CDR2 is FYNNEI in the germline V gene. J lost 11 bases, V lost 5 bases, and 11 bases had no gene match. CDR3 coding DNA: TGTGCCAGCAGTTCCACCTTCGGGACAGCGGCTTTCTTT. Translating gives CASSSTFGTAAFF.

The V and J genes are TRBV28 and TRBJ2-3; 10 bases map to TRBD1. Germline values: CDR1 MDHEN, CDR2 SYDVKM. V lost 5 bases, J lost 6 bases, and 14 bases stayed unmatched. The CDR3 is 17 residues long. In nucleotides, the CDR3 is TGTGCCAGCAGTCCCTATCCCCTGACAGGGGGCTCGGATACGCAGTATTTT. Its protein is CASSPYPLTGGSDTQYF.

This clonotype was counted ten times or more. The CDR3 sequence: CASSVVSPNNEQFF. CDR3 coding DNA: TGTGCCAGCAGTGTTGTGTCCCCAAACAATGAGCAGTTCTTC. The chain is built from TRBV2 and TRBJ2-1; D is unclear. Germline V lookup: CDR1 SNHLY, CDR2 FYNNEI. The V end lost 4 bases, the J end lost 5 bases, and 12 bases lay between the germline ends. The CDR3 covers 14 residues.

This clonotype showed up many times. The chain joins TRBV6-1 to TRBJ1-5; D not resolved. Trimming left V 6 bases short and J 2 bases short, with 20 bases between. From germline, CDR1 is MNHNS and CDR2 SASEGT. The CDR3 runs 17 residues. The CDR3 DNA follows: TGTGCCAGCAGGTACGTGGTCGCGGATAGCGGCAATCAGCCCCAGCATTTT. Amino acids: CASRYVVADSGNQPQHF.

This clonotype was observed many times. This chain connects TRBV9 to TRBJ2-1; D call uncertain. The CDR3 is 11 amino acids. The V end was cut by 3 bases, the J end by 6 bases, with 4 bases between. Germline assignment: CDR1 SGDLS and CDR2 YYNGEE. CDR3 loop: CASSGPNEQFF. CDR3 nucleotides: TGTGCCAGCAGCGGTCCCAATGAGCAGTTCTTC.

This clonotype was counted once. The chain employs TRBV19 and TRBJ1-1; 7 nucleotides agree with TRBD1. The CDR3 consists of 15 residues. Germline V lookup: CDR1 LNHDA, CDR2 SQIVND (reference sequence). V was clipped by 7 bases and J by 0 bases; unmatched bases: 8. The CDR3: CASMSVQGMNTEAFF. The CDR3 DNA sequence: TGTGCCAGTATGAGCGTACAGGGGATGAACACTGAAGCTTTCTTT.

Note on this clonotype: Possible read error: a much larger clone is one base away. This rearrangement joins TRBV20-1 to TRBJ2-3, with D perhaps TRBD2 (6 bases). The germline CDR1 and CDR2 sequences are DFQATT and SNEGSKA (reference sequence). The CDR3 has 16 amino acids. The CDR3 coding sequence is TGCAGTGCTGGAGATGTCCGGGGGTTTGGCACAGATACGCAGTATTTT. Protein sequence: CSAGDVRGFGTDTQYF.

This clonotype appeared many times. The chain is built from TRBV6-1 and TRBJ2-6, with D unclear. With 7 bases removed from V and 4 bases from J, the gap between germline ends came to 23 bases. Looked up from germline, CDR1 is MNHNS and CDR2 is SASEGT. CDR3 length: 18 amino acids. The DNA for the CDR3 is TGTGCCAGCACCCACGTCCGGCAGGTTGGGTGGGGGGCCAACGTCCTGACTTTC. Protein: CASTHVRQVGWGANVLTF.

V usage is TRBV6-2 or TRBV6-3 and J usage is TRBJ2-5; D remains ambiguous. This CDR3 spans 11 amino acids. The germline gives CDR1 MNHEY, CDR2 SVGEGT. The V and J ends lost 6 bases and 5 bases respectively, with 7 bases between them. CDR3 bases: TGTGCCAGCAGAAATTTGGAGACCCAGTACTTC. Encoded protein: CASRNLETQYF.

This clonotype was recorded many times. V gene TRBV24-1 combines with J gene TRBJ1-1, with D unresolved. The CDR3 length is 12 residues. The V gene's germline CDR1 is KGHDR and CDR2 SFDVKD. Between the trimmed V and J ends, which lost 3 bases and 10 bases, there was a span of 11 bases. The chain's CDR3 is CATSDITGRAFF. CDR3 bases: TGTGCCACCAGTGATATAACTGGCAGAGCTTTCTTT.